The entry that follows covers one T cell receptor beta chain sequence. The data were taken from a study of blood T cell repertoires in COVID-19. Methods used by the authors: It was from reference gene primer amplification that nucleated cell counts were estimated. Clones were read by immunoSEQ multiplex PCR, and TCRdb kept only the in-frame ones, dropping some. The DNA was the basis for D and trimming; V, J and clone size are from that table. The data contain approximately 210,000 clones, 83% of them seen just once; the ten biggest clones take up 7% to 10%. The clonotype was recovered from a woman in her forties or fifties with acute or convalescent COVID-19. The sequenced sample consisted of peripheral blood.

The CDR3 reads CASTRTGRYEKLFF. CDR3 coding DNA: TGTGCCAGCACTCGGACAGGTCGATATGAAAAACTGTTTTTT. This chain links TRBV5-6 with TRBJ1-4, with 7 bases fitting TRBD1. Germline-derived CDR1 and CDR2 are SGHDT and YYEEEE. Trimming cost V 6 bases and J 6 bases; bases outside gene matches: 8. The CDR3 has 14 amino acids. Variable domain in full (rest from reference TRBV5-6 and TRBJ1-4): DAGVTQSPTHLIKTRGQQVTLRCSPKSGHDTVSWYQQALGQGPQFIFQYYEEEERQRGNFPDRFSGHQFPNYSSELNVNALLLGDSALYLCASTRTGRYEKLFFGSGTQLSVL.